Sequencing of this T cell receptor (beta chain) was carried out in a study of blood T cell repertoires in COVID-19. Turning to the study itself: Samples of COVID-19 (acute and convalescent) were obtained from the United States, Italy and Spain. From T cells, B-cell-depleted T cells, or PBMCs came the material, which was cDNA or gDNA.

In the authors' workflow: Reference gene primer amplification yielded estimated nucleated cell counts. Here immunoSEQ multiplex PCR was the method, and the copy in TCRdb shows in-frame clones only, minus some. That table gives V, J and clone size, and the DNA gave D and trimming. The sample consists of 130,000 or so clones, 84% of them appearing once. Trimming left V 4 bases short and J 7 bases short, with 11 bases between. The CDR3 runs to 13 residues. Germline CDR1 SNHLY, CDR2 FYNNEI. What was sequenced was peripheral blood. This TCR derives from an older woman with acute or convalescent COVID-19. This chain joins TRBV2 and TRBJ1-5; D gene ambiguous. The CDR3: CASSAETRQPQHF. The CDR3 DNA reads TGTGCCAGCAGTGCAGAAACTAGGCAGCCCCAGCATTTT.